This T cell receptor beta chain was captured in a study of T cell responses to AZD1222 COVID-19 vaccine. The ends were cut back, 3 bases at V and 4 bases at J, with 11 bases in the middle. CDR3 size: 14 residues. The V gene's germline CDR1 is KGHDR and CDR2 SFDVKD. Study-wide points: No day 14 peak samples; only post-peak repertoires were characterized.

This table comes from immunoSEQ multiplex PCR, and its TCRdb copy is limited to in-frame clones, with some not included. This table has about 140,000 clones, about 88% appearing once. Comment on this clone: Its specificity is not known.

Specimen: peripheral blood, collected 28 days after the second AZD1222 dose. The sequence derives from an adult who received the AZD1222 COVID-19 vaccine. The V gene is TRBV24-1, the J gene TRBJ1-2; maybe TRBD1 (6 bases). CDR3 bases: TGTGCCACCAGTGATACTACAGGGCCCTATGGCTACACCTTC. This gives the protein CATSDTTGPYGYTF.